Each of the 27 T cell receptor beta chains below was sequenced from the same sample in a study of T cells after yellow fever vaccination. TCRdb reanalysed the 5' RACE reads using MiXCR and keeps one entry per CDR3 protein. The sample records approximately 610,000 distinct CDR3 sequences, 17% being singletons. The input for sequencing was PBMCs, taken around 5 days after the first yellow fever vaccination. The receptor set was obtained from a man in his late teens or twenties who received the YFV17D yellow fever vaccine.

This chain links TRBV25-1 with TRBJ1-4; D is perhaps TRBD1 (5 bases). Germline V gene data show CDR1 as MGHDK and CDR2 as SYGVNS. The CDR3 runs 15 residues. The germline V and J ends were trimmed by 3 bases and 2 bases, with 10 bases remaining between them. The CDR3, as DNA: TGTGCCAGCAGTGACGACGGGACGACTAATGAAAAACTGTTTTTT. This codes for CASSDDGTTNEKLFF.

The chain recombines TRBV6-2 or TRBV6-3 with TRBJ1-6, with D possibly matching TRBD1 (6 bases). V lost 0 bases, J lost 7 bases, and 16 bases lay in between. The CDR3 contains 17 residues. Germline V gene data show CDR1 as MNHEY and CDR2 as SVGEGT. The CDR3 spells CASSYSTGLLLNSPLHF. The DNA of the CDR3 is TGTGCCAGCAGTTACTCGACAGGCCTCCTCCTAAATTCACCCCTCCACTTT.

This CDR3 is CASSMGIRRDYNEQFF. CDR3 nucleotides: TGTGCCAGTAGTATGGGGATCCGACGGGACTACAATGAGCAGTTCTTC. This sequence joins TRBV19 and TRBJ2-1; a possible D gene is TRBD2 (5 bases). Germline-derived CDR1 and CDR2 are LNHDA and SQIVND (reference sequence). The CDR3 runs 16 residues. The germline V and J ends were trimmed by 3 bases and 3 bases, with 15 bases remaining between them. The whole variable domain, filled in from reference TRBV19 and TRBJ2-1, reads DGGITQSPKYLFRKEGQNVTLSCEQNLNHDAMYWYRQDPGQGLRLIYYSQIVNDFQKGDIAEGYSVSREKKESFPLTVTSAQKNPTAFYLCASSMGIRRDYNEQFFGPGTRLTVL.

This sequence joins TRBV6-1 and TRBJ2-3, with 8 bases aligning to TRBD1. The DNA end lines up better with TRBJ1-5; the J call may be wrong. Germline V gene data show CDR1 as MNHNS and CDR2 as SASEGT. The length of the CDR3 is 17 residues. The DNA for the CDR3 is TGTGCCAGCAATCAGGGGGCAATTTTACGTAGCACAGATACGCAGCATTTT. Amino acid sequence: CASNQGAILRSTDTQHF.

This clonotype was counted only a few times. The chain links TRBV5-6 to TRBJ2-1; 8 nucleotides line up with TRBD1. This CDR3 contains 14 residues. Per the germline V gene, CDR1 is SGHDT and CDR2 is YYEEEE. J gave up 9 bases and V 2 bases, and 7 bases lay outside the gene matches. CDR3 DNA: TGTGCCAGCAGCTTCGACAGGGGAACGGGTGAGCAGTTCTTC. Encoded protein: CASSFDRGTGEQFF. The variable domain in full, completed from reference TRBV5-6 and TRBJ2-1, reads DAGVTQSPTHLIKTRGQQVTLRCSPKSGHDTVSWYQQALGQGPQFIFQYYEEEERQRGNFPDRFSGHQFPNYSSELNVNALLLGDSALYLCASSFDRGTGEQFFGPGTRLTVL.

This clonotype was detected only a few times. CDR3 sequence: CASSLSRSQPQHF. CDR3 sequence (DNA): TGTGCCAGCAGCTTAAGCAGGAGTCAGCCCCAGCATTTT. This chain links TRBV7-6 with TRBJ1-5; D gene unclear. This CDR3 has 13 residues. Germline CDR1 and CDR2: SGHVS and FNYEAQ. V was cut by 2 bases and J by 6 bases, with 8 bases left in between.

This clonotype showed up just a few times. The chain is built from TRBV29-1 and TRBJ1-2, with a weak D call TRBD1 (5 bases). V lost 2 bases to trimming and J lost 4 bases, with 14 bases between them. Looked up from germline, CDR1 is SQVTM and CDR2 is ANQGSEA. CDR3 size: 14 residues. CDR3 in amino acids: CSVEPRGRIYGYTF. CDR3 bases: TGCAGCGTTGAACCACGGGGGAGGATCTATGGCTACACCTTC.

The rearrangement links TRBV7-2 to TRBJ1-1, with TRBD1 as a possible D gene (5 bases). The CDR3 is 16 residues long. The germline V gene has CDR1 SGHTA and CDR2 FQGNSA. V lost 6 bases to trimming and J lost 0 bases, with 17 bases between them. CDR3 DNA sequence: TGTGCCAGCAGGTACAAGGACAAGCCATTGAACACTGAAGCTTTCTTT. Amino acids: CASRYKDKPLNTEAFF.

V gene TRBV20-1 combines with J gene TRBJ2-3; TRBD2 agrees at 16 bases. The CDR3 totals 16 residues. V lost 3 bases and J lost 5; bases outside the gene matches: 5. The germline CDR1 and CDR2 sequences are DFQATT and SNEGSKA (reference sequence). The CDR3 sequence: CSASGTSGGERDTQYF. In DNA, the CDR3 is TGCAGTGCTAGCGGGACTAGCGGGGGGGAGAGAGATACGCAGTATTTT.

This clonotype was observed a few times. The chain uses TRBV27 and TRBJ1-1, with D possibly matching TRBD1 (5 bases). This CDR3 spans 16 amino acids. Per germline, CDR1 MNHEY and CDR2 SMNVEV (reference sequence). Deletions cut 6 bases from V and 0 bases from J, with 17 bases between. CDR3 residues: CASSPSRGSMNTEAFF. The CDR3 DNA reads as TGTGCCAGCAGCCCCTCAAGGGGCTCCATGAACACTGAAGCTTTCTTT.

This clonotype has more than one count but fewer than ten. The chain has TRBV5-1 and TRBJ2-1; 9 bases line up with TRBD1. The CDR3 contains 16 residues. V gave up 4 bases and J gave up 8 bases; unmatched junction bases: 13. CDR1 SGHRS and CDR2 YFSETQ come from the germline V gene. Here the CDR3 DNA reads TGCGCCAGCAGCGCAGGCGGGGGACAGGGTAACTATGAGCAGTTCTTC. Its protein is CASSAGGGQGNYEQFF.

The chain has TRBV25-1 and TRBJ1-4; 7 nucleotides align to TRBD1. The CDR3 consists of 14 residues. Trimming at V came to 6 bases and at J to 4 bases, leaving 5 bases not matched to a gene. Per the germline V gene, CDR1 is MGHDK and CDR2 is SYGVNS. The CDR3 sequence: CASSPGQHNEKLFF. CDR3 nucleotides: TGTGCCAGCAGCCCGGGACAGCATAATGAAAAACTGTTTTTT.

In this sample, this clonotype turned up a few times. This chain connects TRBV25-1 to TRBJ1-1; possibly TRBD1 for D (6 bases). The CDR3 totals 13 residues. V lost 2 bases, J lost 4 bases, and 8 bases lay in between. The V gene's germline CDR1 is MGHDK and CDR2 SYGVNS. The CDR3, as DNA: TGTGCCAGCAGTGAAGGACAGAGCACTGAAGCTTTCTTT. Protein product: CASSEGQSTEAFF. Variable domain in full (rest from reference TRBV25-1 and TRBJ1-1): EADIYQTPRYLVIGTGKKITLECSQTMGHDKMYWYQQDPGMELHLIHYSYGVNSTEKGDLSSESTVSRIRTEHFPLTLESARPSHTSQYLCASSEGQSTEAFFGQGTRLTVV.

The rearrangement uses TRBV30 and TRBJ1-3; D gene unclear. The V gene's germline CDR1 is GTSNPN and CDR2 SVGIG (reference sequence). V was clipped by 1 base and J by 4 bases, with 5 bases between them. This CDR3 has 12 amino acids. CDR3 coding DNA: TGTGCCTGGAGTGACGAAGGAAACACCATATATTTT. Amino acids: CAWSDEGNTIYF. The whole variable domain, remainder taken from reference TRBV30 and TRBJ1-3, is SQTIHQWPATLVQPVGSPLSLECTVEGTSNPNLYWYRQAAGRGLQLLFYSVGIGQISSEVPQNLSASRPQDRQFILSSKKLLLSDSGFYLCAWSDEGNTIYFGEGSWLTVV.

This rearrangement joins TRBV5-1 to TRBJ2-1, with 12 bases matching TRBD2. The V and J ends lost 4 bases and 8 bases, in that order; junction bases with no gene match: 7. CDR1 and CDR2 (germline): SGHRS, YFSETQ. The CDR3 length is 15 residues. DNA of the CDR3: TGCGCCAGCAGCAACCTAGCGGGGGGGATATATGAGCAGTTCTTC. It specifies CASSNLAGGIYEQFF.

This clonotype has ten or more counts. This chain links TRBV7-3 with TRBJ2-3, with 9 bases aligning to TRBD1. V gave up 5 bases and J gave up 5 bases; unmatched junction bases: 11. Germline CDR1 and CDR2: SGHTA and FQGTGA. CDR3 length: 16 amino acids. The CDR3 nucleotides are TGTGCCAGCAGCGCCTCCGGACAGGGGACGGTAGATACGCAGTATTTT. This codes for CASSASGQGTVDTQYF.

The rearrangement joins TRBV28 to TRBJ1-5; 7 bases line up with TRBD1. This CDR3 is 15 amino acids long. J gave up 7 bases and V 10 bases, and 16 bases lay outside the gene matches. From germline, CDR1 is MDHEN and CDR2 SYDVKM. The CDR3 sequence is CATLITGQRNQPQHF. CDR3 in DNA: TGTGCCACCCTCATCACGGGACAGCGGAACCAGCCCCAGCATTTT.

The chain couples TRBV7-3 to TRBJ2-5, with D perhaps being TRBD1 or TRBD2 (6 bases each). Germline CDR1 SGHTA, CDR2 FQGTGA. The CDR3 extends over 15 amino acids. Trimming left V 3 bases short and J 7 bases short, with 18 bases between. The chain's CDR3 is CASSLGGTPGSTQYF. Here the CDR3 DNA reads TGTGCCAGCAGCTTGGGGGGCACCCCAGGGTCGACCCAGTACTTC.

Only a few counts were recorded for this clonotype. V gene TRBV12-3 or TRBV12-4 combines with J gene TRBJ2-1; D is possibly TRBD2 (6 bases). V was trimmed by 6 bases and J by 4 bases, leaving 22 bases between them. The CDR3 is 17 residues long. For the CDR3, the DNA is TGTGCCAGCAGGCCTGCGCGGGGCGATACTGCTTACAATGAGCAGTTCTTC. This translates into CASRPARGDTAYNEQFF.

This clonotype has at least ten counts. The chain links TRBV6-2 or TRBV6-3 to TRBJ2-1, with a possible D match to TRBD1 (6 bases). V shed 6 bases and J shed 5 bases, with 20 bases lying between them. The CDR3 is made up of 16 amino acids. Germline CDR1 MNHEY, CDR2 SVGEGT. In DNA form, the CDR3 reads TGTGCCAGCAGGCTAGGTTCCACAGGGAACGACAATGAGCAGTTCTTC. As protein: CASRLGSTGNDNEQFF.

This clonotype was recorded a few times. The chain has TRBV29-1 and TRBJ1-5; 7 bases are shared with TRBD1. Germline V CDR1 and CDR2: SQVTM, ANQGSEA. V was clipped by 5 bases and J by 3 bases; unmatched bases: 10. This CDR3 has 15 amino acids. The CDR3 region has the DNA TGCAGCGTTAAATTGATTGGGACAGACAATCAGCCCCAGCATTTT. This codes for CSVKLIGTDNQPQHF.

This rearrangement joins TRBV20-1 to TRBJ2-3, with 8 bases aligning to TRBD2. The junction had 13 bases not matched to a gene; V was cut back by 2 bases and J by 3 bases. This CDR3 has 17 residues. Looked up from germline, CDR1 is DFQATT and CDR2 is SNEGSKA (reference sequence). The CDR3 nucleotides read TGCAGTGCTAGAATACCCCCCCAGCGGGGGAGAACAGATACGCAGTATTTT. It translates to CSARIPPQRGRTDTQYF.

To note about this clonotype: A much more abundant neighbour one base away suggests this may be a read error. The genes are TRBV6-2 or TRBV6-3 and TRBJ1-1; D possibly corresponds to TRBD1 (6 bases). CDR3 length equals 13 residues. The germline CDR1 and CDR2 sequences are MNHEY and SVGEGT. V lost 6 bases and J lost 1, with 9 bases in between. The CDR3 DNA follows: TGTGCCAGCAGCACGGGGGCGAACACTGAAGCTTTCTTT. It is translated as CASSTGANTEAFF.

The CDR3 region has the DNA TGTGCCAGCAGTTCCACGGGACAGGGGGGCACCGGGGAGCTGTTTTTT. Translated, it gives CASSSTGQGGTGELFF. This sequence joins TRBV6-2 or TRBV6-3 and TRBJ2-2; 11 nucleotides match TRBD1. After removal of 4 bases from V and 4 bases from J, the junction contained 5 bases not matched to a gene. CDR3 length: 16 amino acids. Germline-derived CDR1 and CDR2 are MNHEY and SVGEGT.

The rearrangement joins TRBV4-1 to TRBJ1-2; 7 bases map to TRBD1. In germline, CDR1 is MGHRA, CDR2 YSYEKL. The CDR3 spans 20 residues. With V trimmed by 1 base and J by 4 bases, 21 bases remained unmatched. CDR3 residues: CASSQGGGGGISSSPYGYTF. Written as DNA, the CDR3 is TGCGCCAGCAGCCAAGGGGGTGGAGGGGGCATTTCGTCTTCCCCCTATGGCTACACCTTC.

V gene TRBV6-1 combines with J gene TRBJ2-2; D may be TRBD1 or TRBD2 (6 bases each). The length of the CDR3 is 14 residues. CDR1 MNHNS and CDR2 SASEGT come from the germline V gene. Between the trimmed V and J ends, which lost 4 bases and 5 bases, there was a span of 11 bases. This CDR3 is CASSVTGRTGELFF. The CDR3 bases are TGTGCCAGCAGTGTAACAGGGAGGACCGGGGAGCTGTTTTTT.

The chain recombines TRBV5-1 with TRBJ2-3; possibly TRBD1 for D (6 bases). Germline CDR1 reads SGHRS; CDR2 reads YFSETQ. This CDR3 comprises 14 residues. Trimming stripped 5 bases from V and 9 bases from J, with 19 bases between. CDR3 coding DNA: TGCGCCAGCAGAGCAGGGGCGAGCGGTCGGACGCAGTATTTT. It codes for CASRAGASGRTQYF.